Following are 3 T cell receptor beta chains from one sample sequenced in a study of T-cell reconstitution after alpha-beta-depleted transplantation in children. The TCRbeta library incorporated unique molecular identifiers. TCRdb redid the calling of the PCR reads with MiXCR, one entry per CDR3 protein. The sample includes about 640,000 distinct CDR3 sequences, roughly 15% seen only once; the top ten take around 0.96%. Material: PBMCs from the stem cell graft donor, obtained from the stem cell graft. The receptors stem from a human donor who donated a stem cell graft to a child with acute myeloid leukemia.

This rearrangement joins TRBV6-2 or TRBV6-3 to TRBJ1-1, with TRBD1 as a possible D gene (5 bases). Trimming left V 2 bases short and J 3 bases short, with 10 bases between. CDR3 size: 14 residues. CDR1 and CDR2 from the germline V gene are MNHEY and SVGEGT. The CDR3 here is CASSYVPGDTEAFF. CDR3 DNA sequence: TGTGCCAGCAGTTACGTTCCGGGGGACACTGAAGCTTTCTTT.

Ten or more counts support this clonotype. V and J are TRBV9 and TRBJ1-6; the D is unclear. Trimming left V 0 bases short and J 9 bases short, with 16 bases between. Germline loops: CDR1 SGDLS, CDR2 YYNGEE. CDR3 length: 16 residues. The DNA of the CDR3 is TGTGCCAGCAGCGTAGGGGTGGAGAGTGGTGTTTCACCCCTCCACTTT. The encoded protein is CASSVGVESGVSPLHF.

In this sample, this clonotype turned up many times. The rearrangement joins TRBV20-1 to TRBJ1-4, with 9 bases matching TRBD1. The CDR3 totals 15 residues. Germline loops: CDR1 DFQATT, CDR2 SNEGSKA (reference sequence). CDR3 sequence (DNA): TGCAGCGCCCACGAAGGGACAGGGAGCCATGAAAAACTGTTTTTT. The encoded protein is CSAHEGTGSHEKLFF.